This passage covers 7 T cell receptor beta chains from one sample sequenced in a study of glioma-infiltrating T cells after dendritic cell vaccination. Measured with immunoSEQ multiplex PCR; TCRdb has only the in-frame clones, and not every one. Seen here are about 49,000 clones, roughly 85% observed once, and the top ten hold over 10%. The sample consisted of blood, taken before dendritic cell vaccination. The receptors shown here come from a human donor with glioblastoma.

The gene calls are TRBV7-9 and TRBJ1-2, with D possibly TRBD1 on 6 matching bases. The V end was cut by 0 bases, the J end by 7 bases, with 15 bases between. The CDR3 runs to 15 residues. Per the germline V gene, CDR1 is SEHNR and CDR2 is FQNEAQ (reference sequence). CDR3 region: CASSLAAGAPRGYTF. The DNA of the CDR3 is TGTGCCAGCAGCTTAGCTGCGGGGGCCCCGCGTGGCTACACCTTC.

The chain is built from TRBV7-6 and TRBJ1-3, with 7 bases lining up with TRBD1. CDR3 size: 16 residues. CDR1 is SGHVS and CDR2 is FNYEAQ in the germline V gene. J gave up 0 bases and V 3 bases, and 5 bases lay outside the gene matches. The CDR3 spells CASSFATGDSGNTIYF. CDR3 sequence (DNA): TGTGCCAGCAGCTTTGCCACAGGGGACTCTGGAAACACCATATATTTT.

This clone came up once. The V and J genes are TRBV4-1 and TRBJ1-4; 7 bases line up with TRBD1. The ends lost 2 bases at V and 4 bases at J; junction bases unmatched: 13. CDR3 length: 18 amino acids. Germline CDR1 MGHRA, CDR2 YSYEKL. The CDR3: CASSQHGRVGDSNEKLFF. DNA for the CDR3: TGCGCCAGCAGCCAACACGGACGGGTCGGGGACAGTAATGAAAAACTGTTTTTT.

The chain employs TRBV5-1 and TRBJ2-3; D is perhaps TRBD2 (5 bases). CDR3 length: 12 amino acids. Germline V CDR1 and CDR2: SGHRS, YFSETQ. V was clipped by 2 bases and J by 4 bases, with 5 bases between them. CDR3 region: CASSFGADTQYF. The CDR3 bases are TGCGCCAGCAGCTTCGGGGCAGATACGCAGTATTTT.

The J gene is TRBJ1-1, the V gene TRBV7-8, with D possibly TRBD1 on 5 matching bases. Trimming pared 4 bases from V and 4 bases from J, leaving 19 bases between. This CDR3 has 16 amino acids. Germline lookup yields CDR1 SGHVS and CDR2 FQNEAQ. The CDR3 region is CASSSEKGRVTTEAFF. CDR3 sequence (DNA): TGTGCCAGCAGCTCCGAGAAGGGCAGGGTCACCACTGAAGCTTTCTTT.

This clone has only one observation. One end of the junction fails to match germline, which may point to a read error. The genes are TRBV11-2 and TRBJ2-7, with D possibly matching TRBD2 (6 bases). The CDR3 runs 10 residues. Germline V lookup: CDR1 SGHAT, CDR2 FQNNGV. The DNA for the CDR3 is TGTGCCAGCAGCTTAGGGAGGGTGGACTTC. Its protein product is CASSLGRVDF.

The chain is built from TRBV11-2 and TRBJ1-2; the match to TRBD1 covers 9 bases. V shed 5 bases, J shed 2 bases, and the junction held 9 bases outside the gene matches. Germline V gene lookup returns CDR1 SGHAT and CDR2 FQNNGV. CDR3 length: 16 amino acids. The CDR3 sequence is CASSRTSGQGNYGYTF. The CDR3 bases are TGTGCCAGCAGCCGGACTAGCGGACAGGGGAACTATGGCTACACCTTC.